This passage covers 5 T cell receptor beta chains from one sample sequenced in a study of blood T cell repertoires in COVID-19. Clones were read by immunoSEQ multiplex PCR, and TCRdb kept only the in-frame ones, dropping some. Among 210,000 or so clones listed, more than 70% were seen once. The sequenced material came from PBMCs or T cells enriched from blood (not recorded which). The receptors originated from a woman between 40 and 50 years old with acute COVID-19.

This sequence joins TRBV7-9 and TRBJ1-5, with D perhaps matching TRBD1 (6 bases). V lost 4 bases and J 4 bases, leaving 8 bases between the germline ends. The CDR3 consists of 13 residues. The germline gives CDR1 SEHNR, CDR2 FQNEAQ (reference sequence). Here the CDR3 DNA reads TGTGCCAGCAGCTACGGACAGAATCAGCCCCAGCATTTT. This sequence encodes CASSYGQNQPQHF.

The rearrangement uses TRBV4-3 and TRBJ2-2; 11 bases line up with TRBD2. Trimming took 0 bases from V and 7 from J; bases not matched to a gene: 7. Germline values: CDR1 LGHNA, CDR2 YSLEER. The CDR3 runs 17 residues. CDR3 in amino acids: CASSQDGLAGGYGELFF. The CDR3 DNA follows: TGCGCCAGCAGCCAAGATGGGCTAGCGGGAGGCTACGGGGAGCTGTTTTTT.

CDR3 region: CASSLAQGWTEAFF. CDR3 DNA: TGTGCCAGCAGCTTAGCACAGGGTTGGACTGAAGCTTTCTTT. The gene calls are TRBV7-8 and TRBJ1-1, with TRBD1 as a possible D gene (6 bases). Germline CDR1 and CDR2: SGHVS and FQNEAQ. The V end lost 0 bases, the J end lost 5 bases, and 10 bases lay between the germline ends. This CDR3 has 14 residues.

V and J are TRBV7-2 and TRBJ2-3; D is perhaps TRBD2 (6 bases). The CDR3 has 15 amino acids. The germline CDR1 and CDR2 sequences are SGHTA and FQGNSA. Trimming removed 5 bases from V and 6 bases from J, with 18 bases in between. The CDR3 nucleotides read TGTGCCAGCAGCCTGGGACTGGCGTGGGGGGATACGCAGTATTTT. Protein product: CASSLGLAWGDTQYF.

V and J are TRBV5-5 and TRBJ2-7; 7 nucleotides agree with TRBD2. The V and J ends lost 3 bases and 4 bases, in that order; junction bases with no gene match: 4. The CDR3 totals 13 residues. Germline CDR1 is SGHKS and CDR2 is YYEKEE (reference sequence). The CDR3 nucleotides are TGTGCCAGCAGCTGGAGCGGGGTGTACGAGCAGTACTTC. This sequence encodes CASSWSGVYEQYF.